This TCR beta chain was retrieved from a study of beta chain features in type 1 diabetes. Points from the study as a whole: Among type 1 diabetes patients, VDJ junctions had fewer insertions and more deletions. Among patients with Type 1 diabetes, TCRB CDR3s were moderately but significantly shorter in every one of the four CD4+ subsets.

Reverse transcription of all isolated RNA meant that expressed TCRB transcripts were sequenced. Profiled with immunoSEQ multiplex PCR; TCRdb holds only in-frame clones, not every one. The table lists about 160,000 clones, roughly 60% of them singletons. Concerning this clone: Its specificity is unknown.

Source material: naive CD4+ T cells from blood. The clonotype was recovered from a man aged 25-40 years with type 1 diabetes.

The CDR3 nucleotides read TGTGCCAGCAGCTTGATGCGTTCTAGCGGGGAATCTTACGAGCAGTACTTC. Translating it yields CASSLMRSSGESYEQYF. The rearrangement joins TRBV7-9 to TRBJ2-7; 9 nucleotides align to TRBD2. Germline loops: CDR1 SEHNR, CDR2 FQNEAQ (reference sequence). The CDR3 runs to 17 residues. The V gene end was trimmed by 3 bases and the J gene end by 4 bases; junction bases not matched to a gene: 13. Full variable domain (rest looked up from reference TRBV7-9 and TRBJ2-7): DTGVSQNPRHKITKRGQNVTFRCDPISEHNRLYWYRQTLGQGPEFLTYFQNEAQLEKSRLLSDRFSAERPKGSFSTLEIQRTEQGDSAMYLCASSLMRSSGESYEQYFGPGTRLTVT.